The 4 T cell receptor beta chains reported below all come from one sample, sequenced in a study of blood T cell repertoires in COVID-19. Some clones are missing from TCRdb's copy, which holds only in-frame ones; the method was immunoSEQ multiplex PCR. The sample has 65,000 to 85,000 clones, 87% seen once. The sequenced material came from peripheral blood. The receptors come from a woman aged 18 to 35 with acute or convalescent COVID-19.

The gene calls are TRBV7-2 and TRBJ2-3; 7 bases are a match to TRBD1. The CDR3 sequence is 16 residues long. Looked up from germline, CDR1 is SGHTA and CDR2 is FQGNSA. Trimming at V came to 5 bases and at J to 0 bases, leaving 8 bases not matched to a gene. The DNA of the CDR3 is TGTGCCAGCAGCCCCCGGGACAGAACTAGCACAGATACGCAGTATTTT. It yields the protein CASSPRDRTSTDTQYF.

Written as DNA, the CDR3 is TGTGCCAGCAGTCCGTACGGACAGGGGGCGGTTCAGCCCCAGCATTTT. Translation gives CASSPYGQGAVQPQHF. V gene TRBV28 combines with J gene TRBJ1-5; 11 bases agree with TRBD1. CDR1 and CDR2 from the germline V gene are MDHEN and SYDVKM. V was clipped by 5 bases and J by 6 bases; unmatched bases: 9. This CDR3 contains 16 residues. The full variable domain, rest sourced from reference TRBV28 and TRBJ1-5, is DVKVTQSSRYLVKRTGEKVFLECVQDMDHENMFWYRQDPGLGLRLIYFSYDVKMKEKGDIPEGYSVSREKKERFSLILESASTNQTSMYLCASSPYGQGAVQPQHFGDGTRLSIL.

This clone has a single count. The J gene is TRBJ2-1, the V gene TRBV28, with TRBD1 matching 8 bases. The CDR3 spans 16 residues. Germline V CDR1 and CDR2: MDHEN, SYDVKM. The junction had 5 bases not matched to a gene; V was cut back by 1 base and J by 3 bases. CDR3 bases: TGTGCCAGCAGTTTATCCCCGGGACAGGACTACAATGAGCAGTTCTTC. It specifies CASSLSPGQDYNEQFF.

V usage is TRBV29-1 and J usage is TRBJ1-6; 8 bases fit TRBD1. The CDR3 contains 21 residues. From germline, CDR1 is SQVTM and CDR2 ANQGSEA. V dropped 0 bases and J dropped 0; count of bases not matched to a gene: 16. The CDR3 coding sequence is TGCAGCGTTGAAGAGATCGCGGACAGGGCCAGCAGGACCTCCTATAATTCACCCCTCCACTTT. This codes for CSVEEIADRASRTSYNSPLHF. Looking up the rest from reference TRBV29-1 and TRBJ1-6 gives the full variable domain: SAVISQKPSRDICQRGTSLTIQCQVDSQVTMMFWYRQQPGQSLTLIATANQGSEATYESGFVIDKFPISRPNLTFSTLTVSNMSPEDSSIYLCSVEEIADRASRTSYNSPLHFGNGTRLTVT.